Listed here is a single T cell receptor (beta chain). Its recognized antigen is unknown. No base quality values were provided; no much bigger clone lies one nucleotide off. Taken from cysteine to phenylalanine, the CDR3 has 15 residues. Only the CDR3 DNA stays, 45 bases, in frame from base 1. The germline V gene yields MDHEN for CDR1 and SYDVKM for CDR2. Trimming removed 3 bases from V and 3 bases from J; the gene matches leave 7 bases unexplained. This sample was included in a study of PD-1 blockade in classical Hodgkin lymphoma (TCRdb year 2020). Context from the whole study: Nivolumab dosing was 3 mg/kg intravenously every 2 weeks, continuing until either disease progression or unacceptable toxicity. The study used TCR beta sequencing and CyTOF to define a peripheral blood immune signature of response to PD-1 blockade in classical Hodgkin lymphoma.

Study-wide conclusions, independent of this receptor: Newly diagnosed patients were reported to have lower baseline TCR diversity than healthy donors, and relapsed/refractory patients were reported to have lower baseline TCR diversity still. The study covered only a single clinical trial cohort, and the causes of the repertoire differences, possibly disease activity or prior therapy, were still not defined. Diversity was lower in patients who began nivolumab less than 1 year after ASCT, so these patients were left out of later analyses to avoid confounding by immune reconstitution. Trial patients with a complete response had baseline diversity similar to that of newly diagnosed patients, while partial responders and progressors had significantly lower diversity. A significant rise by C4D1 was seen in CD4+ but not CD8+ TCR diversity (p=0.0027 vs p=0.16), with the rise being most apparent in complete responders (p=0.02).

Genomic DNA was extracted with the Qiagen DNeasy kit from unsorted PBMCs and from negatively selected CD4+ and CD8+ fractions. TCR beta CDR3 regions were subjected to amplification by immunoSEQ multiplex PCR with primers that anneal to V and J segments. A synthetic immune receptor repertoire was used to minimize amplification bias, and any residual bias was removed computationally once sequencing was done. The published analysis was carried out like this. Repertoire diversity was quantified as the Shannon entropy index using custom Python scripts. Unsorted, CD4+ and CD8+ repertoires were analyzed separately, except in combined analyses where CD4+ and CD8+ sequences were merged in silico. A clone counted as expanded when the clone's frequency after treatment rose at least 2-fold relative to C1D1, and clones undetected at baseline were given a pseudocount of 0.5. Clones with 0 or 1 copy at C1D1 were classified as singleton clones, and clones with 2 or more copies were classified as non-singleton clones. Clones expanded in unsorted samples were annotated as CD4+, CD8+ or unknown by matching protein sequences in sorted samples from the same patient. Wilcoxon tests on paired samples were used to test changes in diversity from C1D1 to C4D1. The immuneACCESS repertoire file appears here via TCRdb, limited to in-frame rearrangements. These files lack a portion of the clones; in checked studies, under half of the deficit traces to unresolved V genes, and the cause of the others is not known. That table gives V, J and clone size, and the DNA gave D and trimming. The sample yields 25,000 to 30,000 clones; about 86% were counted once. Of the sample, roughly 0.47% falls within the top ten clones.

Explained via the paper, the time point label denotes: cycle 4 day 1 (C4D1), after about 6 weeks of nivolumab. Every trial patient had relapsed following autologous stem cell transplantation, and prior brentuximab vedotin exposure was what differed among cohorts A, B and C. Magnetic negative selection with a Miltenyi CD4+ T cell isolation kit was used to purify CD4+ T cells from thawed PBMCs. The trial cohort included 56 patients with relapsed/refractory classical Hodgkin lymphoma, and each patient had a best overall response of complete response, partial response or progressive disease. In the multi-cohort phase II CheckMate 205 trial, trial patients received single-agent nivolumab. Best overall response was determined by an independent review committee according to the 2007 International Working Group response criteria. Trial PBMCs were collected just before the start of nivolumab (C1D1) and during therapy at cycle 2 day 1 and cycle 4 day 1. Peripheral blood was collected in 8 mL Vacutainer Cell Preparation Tubes, from which PBMCs were isolated by centrifugation and then cryopreserved. Purified CD4+ and CD8+ fractions were prepared only for cases with an additional available PBMC sample. Magnetically labelled cells were depleted on LS columns in a quadroMACS separator, and the flow-through was collected as the purified fraction.

This sample comprised CD4+ T cells from blood, obtained before the fourth cycle of nivolumab. The V and J genes are TRBV28 and TRBJ2-7; TRBD2 aligns with 8 central bases. The clonotype originates from a human donor with classical Hodgkin lymphoma. The bases read TGTGCCAGCAGTTTGGGCGCTAGCGGGCACTACGAGCAGTACTTC. The resulting protein is CASSLGASGHYEQYF. Reference TRBV28 and TRBJ2-7 genes cover what lies past the CDR3, so the full variable domain is DVKVTQSSRYLVKRTGEKVFLECVQDMDHENMFWYRQDPGLGLRLIYFSYDVKMKEKGDIPEGYSVSREKKERFSLILESASTNQTSMYLCASSLGASGHYEQYFGPGTRLTVT.